This T cell receptor (beta chain) was sequenced during a study of cytomegalovirus exposure and HLA in healthy donors. Overall study results and limits: Investigators reported over 150 TCR beta chains as tied to cytomegalovirus.

PCR was performed using 60 Vbeta and 13 Jbeta primers. Libraries were prepared by immunoSEQ multiplex PCR; TCRdb keeps only in-frame clonotypes and omits some of them. The sample holds around 93,000 clones, roughly four fifths seen once. The CDR3 runs to 11 residues. Germline loops: CDR1 GTSNPN, CDR2 SVGIG (reference sequence). The V gene lost 2 bases and the J gene lost 3 bases, with 4 bases spanning the gap. On this clone: What it recognizes is unknown.

Sequenced: PBMCs. The clonotype comes from a man aged 25-45 years in good health and CMV-seropositive. V is TRBV30 and J is TRBJ1-1; the D is unclear. The CDR3 bases are TGTGCCTGGAGTCGCGACACTGAAGCTTTCTTT. It specifies CAWSRDTEAFF.